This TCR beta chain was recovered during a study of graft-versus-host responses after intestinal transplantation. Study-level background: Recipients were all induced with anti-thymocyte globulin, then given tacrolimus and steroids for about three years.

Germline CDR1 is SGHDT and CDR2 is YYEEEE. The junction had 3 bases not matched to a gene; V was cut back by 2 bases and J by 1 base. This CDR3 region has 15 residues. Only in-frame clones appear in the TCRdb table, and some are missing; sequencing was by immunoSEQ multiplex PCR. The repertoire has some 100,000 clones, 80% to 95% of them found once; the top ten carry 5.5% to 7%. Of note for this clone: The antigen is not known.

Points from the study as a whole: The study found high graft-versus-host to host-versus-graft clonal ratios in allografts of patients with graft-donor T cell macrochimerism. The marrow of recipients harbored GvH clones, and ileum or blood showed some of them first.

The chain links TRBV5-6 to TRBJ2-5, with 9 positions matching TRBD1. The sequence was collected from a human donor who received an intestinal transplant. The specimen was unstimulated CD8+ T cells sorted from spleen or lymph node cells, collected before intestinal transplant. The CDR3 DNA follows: TGTGCCAGCAGCTTAACAGGGGGCTTCCAAGAGACCCAGTACTTC. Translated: CASSLTGGFQETQYF.